One sample yielded the 19 T cell receptor beta chains listed below, sequenced in a study of T cells in Graves' hyperthyroidism and ophthalmopathy (dated by TCRdb to 2018 to 2020). Libraries were made using multiplex PCR. The sample was run on an Illumina HiSeq 2000. The TCR beta CDR3 regions were amplified from RNA transcripts. The TCR CDR3 was subjected to a first round of RT-PCR using the HTBI primer set and the Qiagen OneStep RT-PCR kit. TCRdb's own reprocessing of the public reads used fastp at Q25 and MiXCR and kept productive beta chains. Rows are unified per CDR3 protein, each entry keeping the most common DNA and genes. For this sample there are around 300,000 distinct CDR3 sequences; less than 20% appear just once. The ten largest make up roughly 39% of the sample. The sequenced sample consisted of blood. The receptors here all came from a man in his forties or fifties with Graves' ophthalmopathy.

Ten or more counts support this clonotype. J is TRBJ2-1 and V is TRBV12-3 or TRBV12-4; 7 bases fit TRBD2. The CDR3 contains 18 residues. The ends lost 0 bases at V and 0 bases at J; junction bases unmatched: 8. The CDR3 region is CASSLAASGLLSYNEQFF. CDR3 nucleotide sequence: TGTGCCAGCAGTTTAGCGGCTAGCGGATTACTCTCCTACAATGAGCAGTTCTTC.

This clonotype has just one count. The rearrangement joins TRBV20-1 to TRBJ2-7, with 13 positions matching TRBD2. The CDR3 loop spans 15 amino acids. Germline assignment: CDR1 DFQATT and CDR2 SNEGSKA (reference sequence). J was trimmed by 5 bases and V by 6 bases; bases with no gene match: 10. The CDR3 spells CSASPGLAGHDEQYF. The CDR3 region has the DNA TGCAGTGCGAGCCCGGGACTAGCGGGACACGACGAGCAGTACTTC.

This chain joins TRBV5-1 and TRBJ2-3; D ambiguous. Trimming removed 0 bases from V and 2 bases from J, with 10 bases in between. The CDR3 has 15 residues. Germline lookup yields CDR1 SGHRS and CDR2 YFSETQ. The CDR3 nucleotides are TGCGCCAGCAGCTTGGGAGGCGGTTACACAGATACGCAGTATTTT. This sequence encodes CASSLGGGYTDTQYF.

This clonotype was counted at least ten times. The rearrangement links TRBV11-2 to TRBJ2-1; 8 bases agree with TRBD1. The CDR3 spans 13 residues. Germline V gives CDR1 SGHAT, CDR2 FQNNGV. V shed 4 bases, J shed 9 bases, and the junction held 5 bases outside the gene matches. The CDR3, as DNA: TGTGCCAGCAGCTCGCAGGGGGCAGGTGAGCAGTTCTTC. It yields the protein CASSSQGAGEQFF.

This clonotype was detected only a few times. The J gene is TRBJ2-1, the V gene TRBV5-1; perhaps D is TRBD1 or TRBD2 (5 bases each). This CDR3 is 14 amino acids long. Germline lookup yields CDR1 SGHRS and CDR2 YFSETQ. V shed 4 bases and J shed 5 bases, with 13 bases lying between them. CDR3 amino acids: CASSVEAGNNEQFF. CDR3 bases: TGCGCCAGCAGCGTGGAGGCAGGGAACAATGAGCAGTTCTTC. Full variable domain (missing parts from reference TRBV5-1 and TRBJ2-1): KAGVTQTPRYLIKTRGQQVTLSCSPISGHRSVSWYQQTPGQGLQFLFEYFSETQRNKGNFPGRFSGRQFSNSRSEMNVSTLELGDSALYLCASSVEAGNNEQFFGPGTRLTVL.

This clonotype has ten or more counts. The chain carries TRBV30 and TRBJ1-5; D unclear. The CDR3 is 12 amino acids. V gave up 3 bases and J gave up 7 bases, with 10 bases separating them. Germline loops: CDR1 GTSNPN, CDR2 SVGIG (reference sequence). In nucleotides, the CDR3 is TGTGCCTGGAGCGGGGAGGGCCAGCCCCAGCATTTT. Protein: CAWSGEGQPQHF.

This clonotype was observed many times. The rearrangement joins TRBV3-1 to TRBJ2-5, with 8 bases fitting TRBD2. The CDR3 runs 17 residues. Germline V lookup: CDR1 LGHDT, CDR2 YNNKEL (reference sequence). V shed 1 base and J 5 bases; nucleotides not matched to a gene: 12. The CDR3 loop is CASSQVASLAAGETQYF. The CDR3 coding sequence is TGTGCCAGCAGCCAAGTAGCGTCACTAGCGGCCGGGGAGACCCAGTACTTC.

The rearrangement joins TRBV12-3 or TRBV12-4 to TRBJ2-5; the D gene could be TRBD1 or TRBD2 (5 bases each). The V end lost 6 bases, the J end lost 3 bases, and 11 bases lay between the germline ends. This CDR3 is 13 amino acids long. The CDR3 protein is CASSGTVEETQYF. The CDR3 DNA sequence: TGTGCCAGCAGCGGGACGGTCGAAGAGACCCAGTACTTC.

This clonotype was detected only a few times. V usage is TRBV7-2 and J usage is TRBJ2-2; 7 bases agree with TRBD2. The germline V gene has CDR1 SGHTA and CDR2 FQGNSA. The CDR3 runs to 15 residues. The trim removed 7 bases at V and 0 bases at J, leaving 5 bases unmatched. The CDR3 here is CASKVAGTNTGELFF. The CDR3 DNA reads TGTGCCAGCAAGGTAGCGGGTACGAACACCGGGGAGCTGTTTTTT.

The sample holds a few counts of this clonotype. The chain employs TRBV9 and TRBJ1-1, with D uncertain. V was cut by 6 bases and J by 7 bases, with 22 bases left in between. Germline CDR1 reads SGDLS; CDR2 reads YYNGEE. The CDR3 consists of 15 residues. CDR3 sequence (DNA): TGTGCCAGCACCTCAGACATAGCAATGCCGCGTGAAGCTTTCTTT. Its protein is CASTSDIAMPREAFF.

This clonotype showed up many times. This chain links TRBV20-1 with TRBJ2-7, with TRBD1 identical over 7 bases. This CDR3 has 15 amino acids. CDR1 DFQATT and CDR2 SNEGSKA come from the germline V gene (reference sequence). With V trimmed by 5 bases and J by 3 bases, 13 bases remained unmatched. The CDR3 region has the DNA TGCAGTGCTGTAAGACCGGGACAGTTCCGCTACGAGCAGTACTTC. Translating it yields CSAVRPGQFRYEQYF.

The chain couples TRBV12-3 or TRBV12-4 to TRBJ1-2; TRBD1 matches 7 bases. V was clipped by 3 bases and J by 0 bases; unmatched bases: 4. The CDR3 totals 15 residues. CDR3 in DNA: TGTGCCAGCAGTTTTGGAGGGGGCGCTAACTATGGCTACACCTTC. Its protein product is CASSFGGGANYGYTF.

The chain links TRBV11-1 to TRBJ2-6; tentative D call: TRBD1 (5 bases). V lost 1 base and J 1 base, leaving 14 bases between the germline ends. CDR3 length: 18 amino acids. Germline V CDR1 and CDR2: SGHAT, FQDESV (reference sequence). The CDR3 region is CASSLVPDTFSGANVLTF. The CDR3 coding sequence is TGTGCCAGCAGCTTAGTCCCGGACACCTTTTCTGGGGCCAACGTCCTGACTTTC.

This clonotype was found many times. The chain uses TRBV3-1 and TRBJ2-5, with no clear D. Germline lookup yields CDR1 LGHDT and CDR2 YNNKEL (reference sequence). V was shortened by 4 bases and J by 5 bases, with 14 bases between the two germline ends. The CDR3 extends over 14 amino acids. DNA for the CDR3: TGTGCCAGCAGCCCCCCCCAACTATCGGAGACCCAGTACTTC. Translated: CASSPPQLSETQYF.

This clonotype was counted between two and nine times. The chain couples TRBV18 to TRBJ1-6; D is perhaps TRBD1 (6 bases). The CDR3 spans 14 residues. CDR1 and CDR2 from the germline V gene are KGHSH and LQKENI. Trimming left V 4 bases short and J 9 bases short, with 13 bases between. CDR3 protein: CASSLQGSGSPLHF. The CDR3 coding sequence is TGTGCCAGCTCACTCCAGGGGTCCGGTTCACCCCTCCACTTT.

This clonotype was recorded only once. The gene calls are TRBV9 and TRBJ2-7, with 10 bases identical to TRBD2. V lost 0 bases, J lost 4 bases, and 4 bases stayed unmatched. The germline CDR1 and CDR2 sequences are SGDLS and YYNGEE. The length of the CDR3 is 15 residues. Here the CDR3 reads CASSVAGLAPYEQYF. The CDR3 DNA reads TGTGCCAGCAGCGTAGCGGGACTAGCGCCGTACGAGCAGTACTTC.

Turning to this clonotype: This clone may be a read error of a much larger clone one base away. The chain couples TRBV2 to TRBJ1-2; D possibly corresponds to TRBD1 (6 bases). The CDR3 is made up of 12 amino acids. Germline V lookup: CDR1 SNHLY, CDR2 FYNNEI. Trimming stripped 3 bases from V and 10 bases from J, with 12 bases between. CDR3 nucleotides: TGTGCCAGCAGTGAGTCAGGGGCTGACTACACCTTC. Protein sequence: CASSESGADYTF.

J is TRBJ1-1 and V is TRBV7-9; D unclear. Deletions cut 0 bases from V and 6 bases from J, with 8 bases between. The CDR3 extends over 13 amino acids. Germline V gene sequence: CDR1 SEHNR, CDR2 FQNEAQ (reference sequence). CDR3 region: CASSLALLSEAFF. The CDR3 coding sequence is TGTGCCAGCAGCTTAGCCCTCCTGTCTGAAGCTTTCTTT.

This clonotype has just one count. The chain links TRBV7-9 to TRBJ2-2, with 16 bases identical to TRBD2. Germline assignment: CDR1 SEHNR and CDR2 FQNEAQ (reference sequence). The V segment lost 6 bases and the J segment 2 bases; nucleotides outside the gene matches: 9. CDR3 length: 19 residues. The CDR3 sequence is CASRRGLAGGPRNTGELFF. The DNA for the CDR3 is TGTGCCAGCAGAAGGGGACTAGCGGGAGGGCCTCGAAACACCGGGGAGCTGTTTTTT.